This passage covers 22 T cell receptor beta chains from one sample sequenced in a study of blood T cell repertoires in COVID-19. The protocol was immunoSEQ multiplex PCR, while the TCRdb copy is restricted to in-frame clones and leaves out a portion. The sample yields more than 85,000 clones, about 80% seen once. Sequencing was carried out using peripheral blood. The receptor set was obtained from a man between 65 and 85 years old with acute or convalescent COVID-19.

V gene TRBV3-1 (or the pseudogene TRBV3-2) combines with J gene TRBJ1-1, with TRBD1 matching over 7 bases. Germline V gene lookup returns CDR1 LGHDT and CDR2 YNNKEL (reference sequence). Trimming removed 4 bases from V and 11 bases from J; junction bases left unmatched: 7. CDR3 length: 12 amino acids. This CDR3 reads CASSPDRLRAFF. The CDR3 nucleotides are TGTGCCAGCAGCCCGGACAGGTTGCGGGCTTTCTTT.

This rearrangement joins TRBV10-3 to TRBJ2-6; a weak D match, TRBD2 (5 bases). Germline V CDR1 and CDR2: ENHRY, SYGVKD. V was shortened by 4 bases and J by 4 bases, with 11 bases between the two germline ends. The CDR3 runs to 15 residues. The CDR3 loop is CAISGPGNGANVLTF. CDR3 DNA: TGTGCCATCAGTGGACCCGGGAACGGGGCCAACGTCCTGACTTTC.

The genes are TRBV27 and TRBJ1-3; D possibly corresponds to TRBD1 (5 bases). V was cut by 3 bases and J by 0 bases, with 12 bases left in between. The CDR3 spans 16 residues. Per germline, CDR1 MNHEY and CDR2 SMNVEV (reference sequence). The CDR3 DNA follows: TGTGCCAGCAGTTTTAAGGGGCCGATCTCTGGAAACACCATATATTTT. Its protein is CASSFKGPISGNTIYF.

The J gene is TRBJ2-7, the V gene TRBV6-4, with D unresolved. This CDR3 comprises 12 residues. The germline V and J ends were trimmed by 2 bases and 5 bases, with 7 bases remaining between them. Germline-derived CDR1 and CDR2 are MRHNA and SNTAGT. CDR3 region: CASSDPPNEQYF. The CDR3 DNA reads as TGTGCCAGCAGTGACCCCCCCAACGAGCAGTACTTC.

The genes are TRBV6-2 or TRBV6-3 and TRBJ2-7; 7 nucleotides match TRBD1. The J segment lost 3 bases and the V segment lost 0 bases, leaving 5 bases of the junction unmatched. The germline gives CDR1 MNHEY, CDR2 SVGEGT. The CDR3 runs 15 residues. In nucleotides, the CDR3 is TGTGCCAGCAGTTACTCTCGGGACAGCCTCTACGAGCAGTACTTC. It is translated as CASSYSRDSLYEQYF.

The CDR3 is CASSQDGQGRVSYTF. In DNA form, the CDR3 reads TGCGCCAGCAGCCAGGATGGACAGGGCAGGGTAAGCTACACCTTC. This rearrangement joins TRBV4-1 to TRBJ1-2, with 8 bases identical to TRBD1. CDR1 is MGHRA, CDR2 YSYEKL, per germline. The CDR3 has 15 residues. With V trimmed by 3 bases and J by 9 bases, 12 bases remained unmatched.

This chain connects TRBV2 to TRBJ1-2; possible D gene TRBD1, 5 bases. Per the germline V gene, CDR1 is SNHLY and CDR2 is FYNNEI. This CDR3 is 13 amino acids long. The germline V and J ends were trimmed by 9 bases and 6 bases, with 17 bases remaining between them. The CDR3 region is CASNDQGRDGYTF. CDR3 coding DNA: TGTGCCAGTAATGACCAGGGTCGGGATGGCTACACCTTC.

The CDR3 loop reads CASSYSPREDTEAFF. The CDR3 DNA reads TGTGCCAGCAGCTACTCACCAAGGGAGGACACTGAAGCTTTCTTT. The rearrangement links TRBV7-2 to TRBJ1-1; D ambiguous. Germline V gene lookup returns CDR1 SGHTA and CDR2 FQGNSA. Trimming shortened V by 4 bases and J by 3 bases, and 15 bases separated the two germline ends. The CDR3 is made up of 15 amino acids.

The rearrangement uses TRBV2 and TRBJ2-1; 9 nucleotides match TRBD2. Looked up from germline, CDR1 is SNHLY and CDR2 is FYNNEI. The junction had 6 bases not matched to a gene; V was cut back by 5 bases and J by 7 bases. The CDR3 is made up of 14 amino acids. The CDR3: CASSPGTSRNEQFF. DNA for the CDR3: TGTGCCAGCAGTCCCGGGACTAGCAGAAATGAGCAGTTCTTC.

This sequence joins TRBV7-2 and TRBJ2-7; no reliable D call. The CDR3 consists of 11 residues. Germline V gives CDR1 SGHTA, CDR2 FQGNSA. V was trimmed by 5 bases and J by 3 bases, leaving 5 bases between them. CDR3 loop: CASSPHYEQYF. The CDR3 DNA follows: TGTGCCAGCAGCCCCCACTACGAGCAGTACTTC.

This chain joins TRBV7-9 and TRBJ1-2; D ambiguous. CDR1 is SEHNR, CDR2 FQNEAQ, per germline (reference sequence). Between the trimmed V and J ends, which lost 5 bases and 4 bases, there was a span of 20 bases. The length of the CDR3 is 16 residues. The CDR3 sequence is CASSPDGPARGYGYTF. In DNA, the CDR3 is TGTGCCAGCAGCCCCGACGGGCCAGCCCGGGGCTATGGCTACACCTTC.

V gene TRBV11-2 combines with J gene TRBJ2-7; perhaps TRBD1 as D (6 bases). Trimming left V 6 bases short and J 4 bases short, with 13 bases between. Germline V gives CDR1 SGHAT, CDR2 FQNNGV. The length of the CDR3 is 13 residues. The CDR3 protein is CASRSGQTYEQYF. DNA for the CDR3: TGTGCCAGCAGATCCGGACAGACTTACGAGCAGTACTTC.

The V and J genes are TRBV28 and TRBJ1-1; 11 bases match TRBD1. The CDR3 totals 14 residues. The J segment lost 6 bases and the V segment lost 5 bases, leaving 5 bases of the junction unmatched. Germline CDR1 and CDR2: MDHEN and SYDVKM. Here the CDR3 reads CASSTGTGGPEAFF. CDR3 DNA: TGTGCCAGCAGTACAGGGACAGGGGGACCTGAAGCTTTCTTT.

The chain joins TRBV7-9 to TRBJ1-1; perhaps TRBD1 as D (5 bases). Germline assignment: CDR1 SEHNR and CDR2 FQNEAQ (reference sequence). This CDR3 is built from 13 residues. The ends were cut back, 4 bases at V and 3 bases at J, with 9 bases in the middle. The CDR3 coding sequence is TGTGCCAGCAGCTACGCAGGGTACACTGAAGCTTTCTTT. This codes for CASSYAGYTEAFF.

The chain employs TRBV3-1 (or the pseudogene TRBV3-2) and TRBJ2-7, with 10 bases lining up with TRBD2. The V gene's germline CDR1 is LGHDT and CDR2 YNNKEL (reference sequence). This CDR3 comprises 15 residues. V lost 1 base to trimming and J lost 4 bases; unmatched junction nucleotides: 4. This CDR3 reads CASSQVGAGGYEQYF. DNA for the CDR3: TGTGCCAGCAGCCAAGTAGGAGCGGGGGGGTACGAGCAGTACTTC.

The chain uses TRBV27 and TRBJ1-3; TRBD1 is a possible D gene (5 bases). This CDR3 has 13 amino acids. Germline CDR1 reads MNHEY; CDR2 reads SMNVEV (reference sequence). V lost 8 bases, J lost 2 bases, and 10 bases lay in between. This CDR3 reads CASRSGAGNTIYF. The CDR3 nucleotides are TGTGCCAGCCGGTCGGGGGCTGGAAACACCATATATTTT.

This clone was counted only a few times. The CDR3 DNA sequence: TGTGCCAGCAGTGAAGCGTACCTACAGGGCTACGAGCAGTACTTC. It is translated as CASSEAYLQGYEQYF. The chain carries TRBV6-1 and TRBJ2-7; possible D gene TRBD1, 6 bases. The CDR3 has 15 amino acids. Trimming left V 0 bases short and J 3 bases short, with 12 bases between. Germline lookup yields CDR1 MNHNS and CDR2 SASEGT.

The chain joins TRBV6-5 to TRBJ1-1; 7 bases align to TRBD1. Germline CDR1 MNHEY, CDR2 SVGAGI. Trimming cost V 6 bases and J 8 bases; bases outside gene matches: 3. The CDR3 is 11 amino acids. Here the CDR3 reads CASRTTGEAFF. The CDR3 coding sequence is TGTGCCAGCAGAACGACAGGGGAAGCTTTCTTT.

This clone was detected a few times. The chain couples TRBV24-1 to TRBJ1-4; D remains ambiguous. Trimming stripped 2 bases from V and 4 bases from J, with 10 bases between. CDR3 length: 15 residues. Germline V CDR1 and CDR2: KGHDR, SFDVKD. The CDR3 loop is CATSDYRGVNEKLFF. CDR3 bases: TGTGCCACCAGTGATTACCGAGGAGTTAATGAAAAACTGTTTTTT.

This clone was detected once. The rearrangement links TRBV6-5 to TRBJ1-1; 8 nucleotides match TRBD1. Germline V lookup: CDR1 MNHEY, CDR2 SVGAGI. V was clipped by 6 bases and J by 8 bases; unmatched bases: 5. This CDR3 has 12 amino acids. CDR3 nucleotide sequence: TGTGCCAGCAGCTTCGACAGGGGAGAAGCTTTCTTT. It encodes CASSFDRGEAFF.

Here the CDR3 reads CASSYRGRNEQFF. Here the CDR3 DNA reads TGTGCCAGCAGCTACAGGGGTCGCAATGAGCAGTTCTTC. The chain uses TRBV7-3 and TRBJ2-1, with 7 bases aligning to TRBD1. The CDR3 sequence is 13 residues long. CDR1 is SGHTA, CDR2 FQGTGA, per germline. Trimming took 4 bases from V and 6 from J; bases not matched to a gene: 3.

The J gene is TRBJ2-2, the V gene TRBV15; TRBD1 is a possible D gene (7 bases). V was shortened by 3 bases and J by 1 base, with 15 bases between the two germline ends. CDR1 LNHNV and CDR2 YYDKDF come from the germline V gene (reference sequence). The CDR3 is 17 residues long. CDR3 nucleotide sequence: TGTGCCACCAGCAGGGGGGGTTGGACAGGGAACACCGGGGAGCTGTTTTTT. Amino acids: CATSRGGWTGNTGELFF. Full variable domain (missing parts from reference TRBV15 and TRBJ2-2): DAMVIQNPRYQVTQFGKPVTLSCSQTLNHNVMYWYQQKSSQAPKLLFHYYDKDFNNEADTPDNFQSRRPNTSFCFLDIRSPGLGDTAMYLCATSRGGWTGNTGELFFGEGSRLTVL.